This T cell receptor beta chain came from a study of OX40 agonist ivuxolimab in advanced cancers. About the full investigation: The costimulatory receptor OX40 (CD134) was targeted by ivuxolimab, a fully human IgG2 agonistic monoclonal antibody. Intravenous ivuxolimab was administered to patients every 2 weeks at six dose levels: 0.01, 0.1, 0.3, 1.5, 3 and 10 mg/kg. Of the approximately 50 dose-escalation patients, hepatocellular carcinoma was present in 19, melanoma in approximately 15, renal cell carcinoma in 9 and head and neck cancer in 9. In the dose-escalation cohort, 82.7% of patients were male, and the mean age was about 55 years, with a range of roughly 20 to 85. Prior anti-PD-1, anti-PD-L1 or anti-CTLA-4 therapy was permitted, and checkpoint inhibitors had been received by about two fifths of dose-escalation patients. Partial responses were achieved by three dose-escalation patients, of whom one had hepatocellular carcinoma and two had cutaneous melanoma. The point of sequencing TCRbeta in the periphery was to test whether ivuxolimab changed TCR sequence diversity and drove clonal T-cell expansion. The monotherapy dose-escalation portion (N of about 57 patients) of the phase I ivuxolimab trial is reported in the paper. The paper as a whole reports these results and caveats: Which antigens the clonally expanded peripheral T cells were specific for was not determined. Partial responders in the 0.1-3.0 mg/kg groups had among the lowest normalized peripheral clonal expansion, especially among CD8+ T cells. After ivuxolimab, more expanded clones were found on average in CD8+ T cells than in CD4+ T cells. Clonal expansion of both CD4+ and CD8+ blood T cells was observed from baseline to week 6 at doses 0.1 to 3.0 mg/kg. Low levels of normalized T-cell clonal expansion were also seen in some nonresponding patients.

Genomic DNA was extracted from sorted cells for sequencing of the TCRbeta CDR3 region. The immunoSEQ Assay was used to sequence the TCRbeta CDR3 regions. This is the immuneACCESS table as TCRdb keeps it, with only in-frame sequences that have V and J called. A part of the clones is gone; compared with another copy, unresolved V genes explain less than half, and the rest is unexplained. The sample profile shows 40,000 to 45,000 clones; around nine tenths of them were found once. In total, the top ten clones hold roughly 12% of the sample. A note on this clone: Its antigen remains undetermined. Base qualities were left out, and no much larger clone turns up one base away.

Germline trimming amounts to 5 bases on V and 2 bases on J, with 2 as the count of junction bases outside the gene matches. CDR1 is given as LNHDA and CDR2 as SQIVND, both from the germline V gene (reference sequence). Spanning cysteine to phenylalanine, the CDR3 consists of 13 amino acids. This entry keeps only the CDR3 DNA: 39 bases, framed from base 1. Patients with a history of autoimmune disease or receiving systemic immunosuppression were excluded from the trial. Peripheral blood for TCR sequencing was collected from all dose cohorts at baseline, on cycle 4 day 1, and on cycle 7 day 1. Samples were obtained from an open-label, multicenter, first-in-human phase I dose-escalation trial of ivuxolimab. The trial enrolled adults with locally advanced or metastatic head and neck squamous cell, hepatocellular, melanoma or renal cell carcinoma. Before TCR sequencing, CD4+ T cells and CD8+ T cells from peripheral blood were sorted into separate populations.

The sample here was CD4+ or CD8+ T cells sorted from blood, taken in a trial of the OX40 agonist ivuxolimab. The clonotype comes from an adult with an advanced solid tumor such as melanoma, head and neck, liver or kidney cancer. The chain employs TRBV19 and TRBJ2-7; 8 bases in the junction line up with TRBD1. The sequence in DNA is TGTGCCAGTAGTTTACAGGGGGCCTACGAGCAGTACTTC. It is translated as CASSLQGAYEQYF.